This T cell receptor beta chain is drawn from a study of vaccination effects on CD4 cells after COVID-19. Across the whole study: With the ViraFEST assay, the study expanded antigen-specific CD4+ T cells using viral peptide pools, then sequenced them.

On this clone itself: Antigen unknown.

Germline V gene lookup returns CDR1 MNHEY and CDR2 SVGEGT. CDR3 length equals 20 residues. V lost 2 bases to trimming and J lost 4 bases; unmatched junction nucleotides: 20. The culture ran for 10 days, and then CD4+ T cells were isolated. Everyone in the study got two shots of either the BNT162b2 or mRNA-1273 vaccine. A half-medium replacement with IL-2 medium was carried out on days 3 and 7. Sequenced by immunoSEQ multiplex PCR; TCRdb stores in-frame clones only, minus some. The sample shows 66,000 or so clones, 70% to 80% of them seen only once. The sequenced sample was CD4+ T cells from PBMCs cultured without peptide, obtained after COVID-19 vaccination. This TCR was sampled from a human donor who received a COVID-19 vaccine. This chain connects TRBV6-2 or TRBV6-3 to TRBJ1-5, with 7 bases lining up with TRBD1. CDR3 in DNA: TGTGCCAGCAGTTACAGGACCGGGACAGCCAGAAGCAGCTATAATCAGCCCCAGCATTTT. It translates to CASSYRTGTARSSYNQPQHF.